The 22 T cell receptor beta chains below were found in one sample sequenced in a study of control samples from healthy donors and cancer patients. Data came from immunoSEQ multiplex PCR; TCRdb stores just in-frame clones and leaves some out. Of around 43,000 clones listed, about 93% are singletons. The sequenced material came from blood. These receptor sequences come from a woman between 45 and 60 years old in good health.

CDR3 sequence (DNA): TGTGCCAGCAGTGAACGAGCGGGGGGGTTCTATCTTGATCAAGAGACCCAGTACTTC. It is translated as CASSERAGGFYLDQETQYF. The chain carries TRBV6-1 and TRBJ2-5, with TRBD2 identical over 10 bases. The CDR3 has 19 residues. The junction had 14 bases not matched to a gene; V was cut back by 2 bases and J by 2 bases. From germline, CDR1 is MNHNS and CDR2 SASEGT.

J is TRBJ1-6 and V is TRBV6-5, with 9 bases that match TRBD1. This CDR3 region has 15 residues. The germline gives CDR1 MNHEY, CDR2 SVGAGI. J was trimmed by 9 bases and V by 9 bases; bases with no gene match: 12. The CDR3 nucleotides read TGTGCCAGTAGGCCCCCCGGGACAGGGAGTTCACCCCTCCACTTT. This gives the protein CASRPPGTGSSPLHF.

The CDR3 protein is CASSIGHSKDEQFF. CDR3 DNA sequence: TGTGCCAGTAGTATCGGGCATTCCAAAGATGAGCAGTTCTTC. The rearrangement joins TRBV19 to TRBJ2-1; D unclear. The CDR3 has 14 residues. The V end lost 3 bases, the J end lost 8 bases, and 14 bases lay between the germline ends. Germline V gene data show CDR1 as LNHDA and CDR2 as SQIVND (reference sequence).

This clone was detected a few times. As DNA, the CDR3 is TGTGCCAGCAGCGTAGATCTCGTCCCAAACACCATATATTTT. Protein: CASSVDLVPNTIYF. This chain joins TRBV9 and TRBJ1-3; no firm D call. The CDR3 loop spans 14 amino acids. Germline-derived CDR1 and CDR2 are SGDLS and YYNGEE. The germline V and J ends were trimmed by 0 bases and 6 bases, with 10 bases remaining between them. Full variable domain (rest looked up from reference TRBV9 and TRBJ1-3): DSGVTQTPKHLITATGQRVTLRCSPRSGDLSVYWYQQSLDQGLQFLIQYYNGEERAKGNILERFSAQQFPDLHSELNLSSLELGDSALYFCASSVDLVPNTIYFGEGSWLTVV.

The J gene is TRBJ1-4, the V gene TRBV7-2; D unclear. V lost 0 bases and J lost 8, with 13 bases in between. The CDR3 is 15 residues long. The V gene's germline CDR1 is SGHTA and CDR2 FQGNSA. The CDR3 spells CASSLAGIKGEKLFF. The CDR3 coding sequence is TGTGCCAGCAGCTTAGCCGGGATTAAGGGAGAAAAACTGTTTTTT. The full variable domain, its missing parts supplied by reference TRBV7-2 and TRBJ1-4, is GAGVSQSPSNKVTEKGKDVELRCDPISGHTALYWYRQSLGQGLEFLIYFQGNSAPDKSGLPSDRFSAERTGGSVSTLTIQRTQQEDSAVYLCASSLAGIKGEKLFFGSGTQLSVL.

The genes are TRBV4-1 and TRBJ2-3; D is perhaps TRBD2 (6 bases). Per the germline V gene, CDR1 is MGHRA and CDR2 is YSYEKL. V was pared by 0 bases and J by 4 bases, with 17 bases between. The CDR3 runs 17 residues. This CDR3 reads CASSQEGLGGSADTQYF. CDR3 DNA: TGCGCCAGCAGCCAAGAGGGTCTCGGGGGTTCGGCAGATACGCAGTATTTT.

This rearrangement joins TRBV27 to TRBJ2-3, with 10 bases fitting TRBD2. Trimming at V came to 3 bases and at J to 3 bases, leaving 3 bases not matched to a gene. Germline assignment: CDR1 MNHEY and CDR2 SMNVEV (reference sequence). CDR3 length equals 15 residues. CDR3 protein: CASSFLAGATDTQYF. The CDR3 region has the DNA TGTGCCAGCAGTTTTCTAGCGGGAGCAACAGATACGCAGTATTTT.

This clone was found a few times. CDR3 nucleotide sequence: TGTGCCAGCAGCTTAGGGCCCGGGGATGAGCAGTTCTTC. It encodes CASSLGPGDEQFF. This chain joins TRBV7-2 and TRBJ2-1, with a possible D match to TRBD2 (5 bases). The CDR3 contains 13 residues. V was clipped by 1 base and J by 8 bases, with 9 bases between them. Germline loops: CDR1 SGHTA, CDR2 FQGNSA. Full variable domain (outside the CDR3, taken from reference TRBV7-2 and TRBJ2-1): GAGVSQSPSNKVTEKGKDVELRCDPISGHTALYWYRQSLGQGLEFLIYFQGNSAPDKSGLPSDRFSAERTGGSVSTLTIQRTQQEDSAVYLCASSLGPGDEQFFGPGTRLTVL.

CDR3 amino acids: CASSPGTPLGQETQYF. Written as DNA, the CDR3 is TGTGCCAGCAGCCCCGGGACTCCCTTAGGGCAAGAGACCCAGTACTTC. J is TRBJ2-5 and V is TRBV5-5, with a tentative D call TRBD2 (6 bases). This CDR3 region has 16 residues. Germline lookup yields CDR1 SGHKS and CDR2 YYEKEE (reference sequence). V was clipped by 4 bases and J by 2 bases, with 18 bases between them.

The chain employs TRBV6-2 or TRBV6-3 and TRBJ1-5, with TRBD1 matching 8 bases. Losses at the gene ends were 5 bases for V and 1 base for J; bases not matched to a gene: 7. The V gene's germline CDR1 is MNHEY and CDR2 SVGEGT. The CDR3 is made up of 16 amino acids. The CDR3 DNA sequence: TGTGCCAGCAGTCGACAGGGGTACGGGAGCAATCAGCCCCAGCATTTT. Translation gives CASSRQGYGSNQPQHF.

CDR3 in DNA: TGTGCCAGCAGTTCTTGGGGCGAGCAGTACTTC. This translates into CASSSWGEQYF. The chain uses TRBV28 and TRBJ2-7; D is undetermined. This CDR3 is built from 11 residues. V lost 4 bases to trimming and J lost 6 bases, with 7 bases between them. Germline lookup yields CDR1 MDHEN and CDR2 SYDVKM.

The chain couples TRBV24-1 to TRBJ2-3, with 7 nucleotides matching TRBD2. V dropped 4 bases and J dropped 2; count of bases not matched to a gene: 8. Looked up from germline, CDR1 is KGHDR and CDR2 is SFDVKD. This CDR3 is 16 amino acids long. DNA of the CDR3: TGTGCCACCAGTGACCCAACGGGGAGGGACACAGATACGCAGTATTTT. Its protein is CATSDPTGRDTDTQYF.

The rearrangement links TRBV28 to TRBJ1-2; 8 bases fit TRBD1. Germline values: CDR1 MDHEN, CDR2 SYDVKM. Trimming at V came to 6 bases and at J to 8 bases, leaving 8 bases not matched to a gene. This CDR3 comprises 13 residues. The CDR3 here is CASSLDRGKGYTF. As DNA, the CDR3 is TGTGCCAGCAGCCTAGACAGGGGTAAGGGCTACACCTTC.

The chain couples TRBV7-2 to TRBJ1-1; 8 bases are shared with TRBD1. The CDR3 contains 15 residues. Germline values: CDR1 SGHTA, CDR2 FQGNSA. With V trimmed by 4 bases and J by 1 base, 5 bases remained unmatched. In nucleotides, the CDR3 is TGTGCCAGCAGCTACACCGGGACAGGGAACACTGAAGCTTTCTTT. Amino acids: CASSYTGTGNTEAFF. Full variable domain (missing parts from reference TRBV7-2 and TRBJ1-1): GAGVSQSPSNKVTEKGKDVELRCDPISGHTALYWYRQSLGQGLEFLIYFQGNSAPDKSGLPSDRFSAERTGGSVSTLTIQRTQQEDSAVYLCASSYTGTGNTEAFFGQGTRLTVV.

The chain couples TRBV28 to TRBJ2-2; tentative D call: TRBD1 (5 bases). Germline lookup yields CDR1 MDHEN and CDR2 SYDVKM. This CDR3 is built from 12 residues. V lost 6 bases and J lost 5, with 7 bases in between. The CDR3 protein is CASRGDTGELFF. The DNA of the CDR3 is TGTGCCAGCAGAGGGGATACCGGGGAGCTGTTTTTT.

The CDR3 sequence: CASSQDWGRETQYF. The CDR3 DNA reads TGTGCCAGCAGCCAAGATTGGGGGCGAGAGACCCAGTACTTC. This chain joins TRBV3-1 (or the pseudogene TRBV3-2) and TRBJ2-5; D is possibly TRBD1 (6 bases). V was trimmed by 0 bases and J by 4 bases, leaving 9 bases between them. Germline V gene lookup returns CDR1 LGHDT and CDR2 YNNKEL (reference sequence). CDR3 length: 14 amino acids.

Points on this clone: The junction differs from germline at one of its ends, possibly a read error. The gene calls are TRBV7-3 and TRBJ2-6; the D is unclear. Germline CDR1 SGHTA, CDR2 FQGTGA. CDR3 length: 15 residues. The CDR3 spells CACSVQVSGANVLTF. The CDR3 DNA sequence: TGTGCCTGCAGCGTTCAGGTATCTGGGGCCAACGTCCTGACTTTC.

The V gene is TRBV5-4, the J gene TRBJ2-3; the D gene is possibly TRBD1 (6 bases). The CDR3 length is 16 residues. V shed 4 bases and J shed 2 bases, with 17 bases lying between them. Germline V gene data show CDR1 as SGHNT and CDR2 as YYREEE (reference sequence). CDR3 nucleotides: TGTGCCAGCAGCGAGGCCAGGGGTCAGATCACAGATACGCAGTATTTT. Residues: CASSEARGQITDTQYF. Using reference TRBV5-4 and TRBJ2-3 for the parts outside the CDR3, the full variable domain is ETGVTQSPTHLIKTRGQQVTLRCSSQSGHNTVSWYQQALGQGPQFIFQYYREEENGRGNFPPRFSGLQFPNYSSELNVNALELDDSALYLCASSEARGQITDTQYFGPGTRLTVL.

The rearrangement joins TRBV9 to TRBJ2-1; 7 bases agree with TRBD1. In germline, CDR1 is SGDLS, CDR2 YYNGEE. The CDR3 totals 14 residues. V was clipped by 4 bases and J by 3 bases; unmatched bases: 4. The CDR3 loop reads CASSMTGSYNEQFF. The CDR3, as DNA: TGTGCCAGCAGCATGACAGGGAGCTACAATGAGCAGTTCTTC.

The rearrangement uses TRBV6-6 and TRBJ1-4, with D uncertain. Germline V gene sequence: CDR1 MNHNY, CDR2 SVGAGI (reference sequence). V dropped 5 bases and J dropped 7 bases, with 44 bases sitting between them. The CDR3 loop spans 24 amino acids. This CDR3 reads CASSPRTGGGVSNTPHILGEKLFF. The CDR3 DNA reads TGTGCCAGCAGTCCTAGAACGGGAGGTGGTGTATCCAACACGCCCCATATTTTAGGTGAAAAACTGTTTTTT.

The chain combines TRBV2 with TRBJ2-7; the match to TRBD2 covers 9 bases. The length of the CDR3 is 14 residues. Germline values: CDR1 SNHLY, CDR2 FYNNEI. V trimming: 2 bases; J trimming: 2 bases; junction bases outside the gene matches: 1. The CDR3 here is CASSEQRGAYEQYF. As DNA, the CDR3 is TGTGCCAGCAGTGAACAGCGGGGGGCCTACGAGCAGTACTTC.

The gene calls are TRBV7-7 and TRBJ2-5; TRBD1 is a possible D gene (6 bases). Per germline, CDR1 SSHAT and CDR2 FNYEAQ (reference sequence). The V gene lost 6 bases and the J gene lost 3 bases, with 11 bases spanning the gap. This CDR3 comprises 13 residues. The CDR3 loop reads CASSFSGEETQYF. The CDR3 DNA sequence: TGTGCCAGCAGTTTTTCAGGGGAAGAGACCCAGTACTTC.